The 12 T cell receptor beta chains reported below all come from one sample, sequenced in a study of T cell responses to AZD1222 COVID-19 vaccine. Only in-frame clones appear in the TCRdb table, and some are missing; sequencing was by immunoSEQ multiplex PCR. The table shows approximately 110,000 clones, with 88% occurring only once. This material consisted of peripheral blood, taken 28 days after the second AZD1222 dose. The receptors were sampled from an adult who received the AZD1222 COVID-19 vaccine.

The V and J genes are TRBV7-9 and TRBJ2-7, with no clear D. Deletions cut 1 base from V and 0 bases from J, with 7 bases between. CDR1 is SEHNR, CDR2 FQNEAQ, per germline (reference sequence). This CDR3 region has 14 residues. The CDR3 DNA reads TGTGCCAGCAGCTTAGATTCCGGCTCCTACGAGCAGTACTTC. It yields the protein CASSLDSGSYEQYF. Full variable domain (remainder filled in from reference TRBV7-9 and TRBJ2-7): DTGVSQNPRHKITKRGQNVTFRCDPISEHNRLYWYRQTLGQGPEFLTYFQNEAQLEKSRLLSDRFSAERPKGSFSTLEIQRTEQGDSAMYLCASSLDSGSYEQYFGPGTRLTVT.

CDR3 amino acids: CASSDSNQPQHF. The CDR3 coding sequence is TGTGCCAGCAGCGATAGCAATCAGCCCCAGCATTTT. The V and J genes are TRBV5-5 and TRBJ1-5; unclear D gene. Germline lookup yields CDR1 SGHKS and CDR2 YYEKEE (reference sequence). The CDR3 has 12 residues. The ends were cut back, 4 bases at V and 0 bases at J, with 2 bases in the middle.

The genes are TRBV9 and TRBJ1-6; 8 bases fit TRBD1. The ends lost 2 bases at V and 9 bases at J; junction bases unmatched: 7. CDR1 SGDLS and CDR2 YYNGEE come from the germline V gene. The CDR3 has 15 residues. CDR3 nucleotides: TGTGCCAGCAGCGTGCAGGGGGCGGATGGTTCACCCCTCCACTTT. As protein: CASSVQGADGSPLHF.

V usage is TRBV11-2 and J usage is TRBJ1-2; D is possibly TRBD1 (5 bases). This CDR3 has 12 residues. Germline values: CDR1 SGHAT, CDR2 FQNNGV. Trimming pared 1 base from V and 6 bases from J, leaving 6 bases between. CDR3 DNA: TGTGCCAGCAGCTTAGGGGGGGATGGCTACACCTTC. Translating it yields CASSLGGDGYTF.

The CDR3 spells CASSFSLMNTEAFF. CDR3 nucleotides: TGCGCCAGCAGCTTTTCACTTATGAACACTGAAGCTTTCTTT. This chain connects TRBV5-1 to TRBJ1-1; the D is unclear. The CDR3 loop spans 14 amino acids. Germline lookup yields CDR1 SGHRS and CDR2 YFSETQ. Trimming cost V 2 bases and J 0 bases, with 8 bases left between them.

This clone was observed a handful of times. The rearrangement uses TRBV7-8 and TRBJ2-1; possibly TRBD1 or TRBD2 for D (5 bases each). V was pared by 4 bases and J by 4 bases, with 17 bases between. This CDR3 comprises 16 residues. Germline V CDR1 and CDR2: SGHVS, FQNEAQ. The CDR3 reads CASSYKAGTSYNEQFF. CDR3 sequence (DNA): TGTGCCAGCAGCTACAAAGCCGGGACGTCTTACAATGAGCAGTTCTTC. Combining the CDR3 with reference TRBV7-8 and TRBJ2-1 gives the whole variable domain GAGVSQSPRYKVAKRGQDVALRCDPISGHVSLFWYQQALGQGPEFLTYFQNEAQLDKSGLPSDRFFAERPEGSVSTLKIQRTQQEDSAVYLCASSYKAGTSYNEQFFGPGTRLTVL.

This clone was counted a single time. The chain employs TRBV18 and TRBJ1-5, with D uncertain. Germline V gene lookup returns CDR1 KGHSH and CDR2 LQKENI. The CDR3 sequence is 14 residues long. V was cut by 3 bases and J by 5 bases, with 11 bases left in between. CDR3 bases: TGTGCCAGCTCACCGACCACACCGGATCAGCCCCAGCATTTT. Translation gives CASSPTTPDQPQHF.

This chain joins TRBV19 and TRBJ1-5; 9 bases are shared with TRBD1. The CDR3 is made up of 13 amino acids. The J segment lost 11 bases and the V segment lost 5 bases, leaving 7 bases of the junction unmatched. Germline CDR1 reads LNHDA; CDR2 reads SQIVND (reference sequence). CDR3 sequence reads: CASSWTGESAQHF. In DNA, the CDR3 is TGTGCCAGTAGTTGGACAGGGGAATCAGCCCAGCATTTT.

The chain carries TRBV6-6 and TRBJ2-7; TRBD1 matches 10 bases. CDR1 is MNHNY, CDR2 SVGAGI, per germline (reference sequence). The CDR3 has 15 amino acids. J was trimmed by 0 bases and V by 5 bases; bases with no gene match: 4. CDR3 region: CASSPRTGGSYEQYF. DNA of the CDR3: TGTGCCAGCAGTCCCCGGACAGGGGGCTCCTACGAGCAGTACTTC.

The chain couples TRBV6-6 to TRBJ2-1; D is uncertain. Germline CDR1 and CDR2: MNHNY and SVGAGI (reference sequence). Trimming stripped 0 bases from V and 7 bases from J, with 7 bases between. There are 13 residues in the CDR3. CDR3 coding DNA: TGTGCCAGCAGTTACTCGGACCTTAATGAGCAGTTCTTC. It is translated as CASSYSDLNEQFF.

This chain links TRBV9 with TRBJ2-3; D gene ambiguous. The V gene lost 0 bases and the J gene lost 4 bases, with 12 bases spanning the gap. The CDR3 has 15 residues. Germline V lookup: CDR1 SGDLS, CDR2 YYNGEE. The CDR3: CASSVADGMADTQYF. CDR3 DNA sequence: TGTGCCAGCAGCGTAGCAGACGGAATGGCAGATACGCAGTATTTT.

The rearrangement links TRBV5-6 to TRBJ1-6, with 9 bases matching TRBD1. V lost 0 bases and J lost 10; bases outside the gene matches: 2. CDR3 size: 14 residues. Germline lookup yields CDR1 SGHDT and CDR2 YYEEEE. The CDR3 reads CASSLDRGLSPLHF. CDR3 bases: TGTGCCAGCAGCTTGGACAGGGGGCTGTCACCCCTCCACTTT.